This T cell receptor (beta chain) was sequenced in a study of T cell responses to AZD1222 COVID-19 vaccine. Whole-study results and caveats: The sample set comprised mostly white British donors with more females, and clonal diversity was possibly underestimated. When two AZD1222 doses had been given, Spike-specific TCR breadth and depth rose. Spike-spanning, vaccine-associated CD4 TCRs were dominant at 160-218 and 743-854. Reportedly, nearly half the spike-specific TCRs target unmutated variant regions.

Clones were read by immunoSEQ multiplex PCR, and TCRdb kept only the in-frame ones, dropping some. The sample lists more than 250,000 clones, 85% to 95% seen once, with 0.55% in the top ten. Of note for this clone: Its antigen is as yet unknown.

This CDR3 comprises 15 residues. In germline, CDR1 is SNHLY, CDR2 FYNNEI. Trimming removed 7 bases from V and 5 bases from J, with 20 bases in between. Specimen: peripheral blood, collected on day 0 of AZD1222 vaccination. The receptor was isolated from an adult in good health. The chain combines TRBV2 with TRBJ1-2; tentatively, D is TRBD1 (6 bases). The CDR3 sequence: CASNRQAGMAYGYTF. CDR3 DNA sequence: TGTGCCAGCAACCGACAGGCGGGGATGGCGTATGGCTACACCTTC.